The 8 T cell receptor beta chains listed next were all sequenced from one sample in a study of CD8+ T cells in alopecia areata. Sequencing used cDNA as its template, made by extracting RNA and reverse transcribing it. Assay used: immunoSEQ multiplex PCR; TCRdb lists only in-frame clones, some missing. The data hold about 140,000 clones, with approximately 49% observed a single time. The sequencing here drew on CD4+ T cells sorted from blood, taken at week 0. These receptors were collected from a human donor with alopecia areata.

This clone was observed a few times. The V gene is TRBV29-1, the J gene TRBJ2-4; tentative D call: TRBD1 (6 bases). V was trimmed by 5 bases and J by 7 bases, leaving 15 bases between them. Germline CDR1 and CDR2: SQVTM and ANQGSEA. The CDR3 has 13 residues. CDR3 residues: CSVSKQRGNIQYF. For the CDR3, the DNA is TGCAGCGTTTCGAAGCAGAGGGGGAACATTCAGTACTTC.

The chain links TRBV11-2 to TRBJ2-7; 14 bases fit TRBD2. CDR3 size: 16 residues. V trimming: 6 bases; J trimming: 11 bases; junction bases outside the gene matches: 15. Looked up from germline, CDR1 is SGHAT and CDR2 is FQNNGV. CDR3 sequence: CASSQIFGTSGRSKYF. CDR3 DNA sequence: TGTGCCAGCAGTCAAATTTTTGGGACTAGCGGGAGAAGCAAGTACTTC.

This clone is a singleton in its sample. The chain is built from TRBV7-9 and TRBJ2-5, with 7 bases matching TRBD1. Looked up from germline, CDR1 is SEHNR and CDR2 is FQNEAQ (reference sequence). The CDR3 is 16 residues long. V trimming: 1 base; J trimming: 5 bases; junction bases outside the gene matches: 10. For the CDR3, the DNA is TGTGCCAGCAGCTTAGGGTTGGCAGGGGGTTACGAGACCCAGTACTTC. It codes for CASSLGLAGGYETQYF.

The chain joins TRBV29-1 to TRBJ1-2; the D is unclear. V dropped 4 bases and J dropped 1 base, with 10 bases sitting between them. This CDR3 region has 13 residues. Germline CDR1 SQVTM, CDR2 ANQGSEA. The DNA for the CDR3 is TGCAGCGTTGCTCCAGGCGGTAACTATGGCTACACCTTC. Translating gives CSVAPGGNYGYTF.

The count of this clone is one. CDR3 in amino acids: CASSAGLAGVPNEQFF. CDR3 in DNA: TGTGCCAGCAGCGCCGGACTAGCGGGCGTTCCGAATGAGCAGTTCTTC. The gene calls are TRBV9 and TRBJ2-1; 11 bases agree with TRBD2. Germline V lookup: CDR1 SGDLS, CDR2 YYNGEE. This CDR3 contains 16 residues. Trimming took 3 bases from V and 7 from J; bases not matched to a gene: 9.

This clone was observed a handful of times. V gene TRBV5-8 combines with J gene TRBJ1-4; a weak D match, TRBD1 (5 bases). This CDR3 is built from 16 residues. V lost 4 bases, J lost 11 bases, and 24 bases lay in between. Per germline, CDR1 SGHTS and CDR2 YDEGEE. The CDR3 DNA reads TGTGCCAGCAGCCCCCCACAGGCCGCAACCCTCGGGAAACTGTTTTTT. Its protein is CASSPPQAATLGKLFF.

This clone was recorded a few times. The chain employs TRBV19 and TRBJ1-2; tentative D call: TRBD1 (5 bases). The V end lost 4 bases, the J end lost 4 bases, and 16 bases lay between the germline ends. The CDR3 sequence is 15 residues long. The germline V gene has CDR1 LNHDA and CDR2 SQIVND (reference sequence). CDR3: CASSNRRDGVYGYTF. The DNA for the CDR3 is TGTGCCAGTAGTAACCGCCGGGACGGGGTCTATGGCTACACCTTC.

The J gene is TRBJ2-7, the V gene TRBV7-9; TRBD2 aligns across 13 bases. The germline gives CDR1 SEHNR, CDR2 FQNEAQ (reference sequence). The CDR3 runs to 15 residues. The ends lost 3 bases at V and 7 bases at J; junction bases unmatched: 6. In DNA, the CDR3 is TGTGCCAGCAGCTTCGGGACTAGCGGGATTGGTGAGCAGTACTTC. Protein product: CASSFGTSGIGEQYF.